These T cell receptor beta chains were read from a single sample in a study of CD8+ T cells in alopecia areata. Here immunoSEQ multiplex PCR was the method, and the copy in TCRdb shows in-frame clones only, minus some. This table has about 90,000 clones, roughly 45% appearing once. The sequencing here drew on CD8+ T cells sorted from blood, taken at week 24, from a patient treated with tofacitinib. These receptors were taken from a human donor with alopecia areata. Each CDR3 is given without its conserved first and last residue.

j_call,v_call,cdr3_aa
TRBJ2-1,TRBV10-1,ASSEGLNEQF
TRBJ1-2,TRBV25-1,ASSANVRGIGGYT
TRBJ2-1,TRBV6-1,ATAQAGAYNEQF
TRBJ2-3,TRBV4-1,ASSQGADTQY
TRBJ2-7,TRBV7-9,ASLNWDSVGEQY
TRBJ2-3,TRBV11-2,ASGLGDTQY
TRBJ2-5,TRBV29-1,SVLQGAQETQY
TRBJ2-3,TRBV29-1,SVGSSGRARSTDTQY
TRBJ1-2,TRBV4-3,ASSPRRDRVYGYT
TRBJ1-1,TRBV7-2,ASSFGRAEAF
TRBJ2-2,TRBV4-1,ASSQTPLAGGYGELF
TRBJ1-1,TRBV29-1,SVEKRAKDTEAF
TRBJ1-5,TRBV27,ASSLQINSNQPQH
TRBJ2-1,TRBV19,ASSIWGDPYNEQF
TRBJ2-7,TRBV29-1,SVRHRDEQY
TRBJ1-1,TRBV19,ASSQWTGGDEAF
TRBJ2-6,TRBV7-8,ASSTRATGANVLT
TRBJ1-1,TRBV6-6,ASYRGLYTEAF
TRBJ2-3,TRBV6-5,ASNTGGNTDTQY
TRBJ1-4,TRBV15,ATSRVSQGDEKLF
TRBJ2-7,TRBV14,ASSPNGYEQY
TRBJ2-3,TRBV10-3,AISDLAGVSTDTQY
TRBJ2-7,TRBV29-1,SVRTGRSYEQY
TRBJ1-1,TRBV27,ATLPLGGRYTEAF
TRBJ2-1,TRBV15,ATSRGTSGRDSSYNEQF
TRBJ1-5,TRBV10-3,AISESAGAGYSNQPQH
TRBJ1-5,TRBV9,ASSPGGGNQPQH
TRBJ2-3,TRBV9,ASSLPGLADTQY
TRBJ2-1,TRBV5-1,ASSLGEGGRGSYNEQF
TRBJ2-7,TRBV28,ASSSTIDLYEQY
TRBJ2-7,TRBV4-1,ASSQGTSFYEQY
TRBJ2-1,TRBV21-1,ASSTHGRDNEQF
TRBJ2-1,TRBV29-1,SSSLTTIILNEQF
TRBJ2-5,TRBV7-2,ASSPNSRWGSLETQY
TRBJ2-3,TRBV9,ASTPDGGTDTQY
TRBJ2-7,TRBV5-6,ASSLGVAAYEQY
TRBJ2-7,TRBV27,ASSLTGIYEQY
TRBJ1-2,TRBV4-2,ASSQSPASGNGYT
TRBJ2-7,TRBV6-1,ASSLGQGGSYEQY
TRBJ2-7,TRBV2,ASSFPGQGVYEQY
TRBJ2-7,TRBV4-2,ASSQDHFSSGGATN
TRBJ2-7,TRBV29-1,SFSSSYEQY
TRBJ2-7,TRBV27,ASMGSGDYEQY
TRBJ2-1,TRBV7-9,ASSFADLAGAFV